Listed below are T cell receptor beta chains from one sample, sequenced in a study of T cells after yellow fever vaccination. TCRdb reprocessed the 5' RACE reads with MiXCR, giving one entry per CDR3 protein. The sample records 500,000 to 650,000 distinct CDR3 sequences, around 12% being singletons. This specimen consisted of PBMCs, obtained on the day of the yellow fever booster vaccination. The source of these receptors is a man under 40 who received the YFV17D yellow fever vaccine. Each CDR3 is given with its conserved first and last residue. Fields, in order: J gene, D gene, clone size, V gene, CDR3 DNA, CDR3 protein. A D gene is named only where the DNA matches it firmly. Clone sizes are given selectively: once, few, many, or a class where the clone is expanded.

TRBJ2-3,TRBD2,few,TRBV7-2,TGTGCCAGCAGCTCCAGGCCTAGCGGGAGTGGCACAGATACGCAGTATTTT,CASSSRPSGSGTDTQYF
TRBJ2-7,TRBD1,.,TRBV6-2/TRBV6-3,TGTGCCAGCATTACAGGGGGTTCCTCTTGGGAGCAGTACTTC,CASITGGSSWEQYF
TRBJ2-4,TRBD2,.,TRBV20-1,TGCAGTGCTAAAATGTCGGCGGGAGGGCTAAACATTCAGTACTTC,CSAKMSAGGLNIQYF
TRBJ2-3,TRBD2,few,TRBV20-1,TGCAGTGCGCTAGCGGCTGCCGAGGGAGATACGCAGTATTTT,CSALAAAEGDTQYF
TRBJ1-5,.,few,TRBV6-4,TGTGCCAGCAACGACCCACGGGGTGGGGGGTCTTATAGCAATCAGCCCCAGCATTTT,CASNDPRGGGSYSNQPQHF
TRBJ2-5,.,many,TRBV12-3/TRBV12-4,TGTGCCAGCAGGCGCACAGGGGGGGAGGAGACCCAGTACTTC,CASRRTGGEETQYF
TRBJ2-2,.,few,TRBV5-1,TGCGCCAGCAGGACCTACAGGCAGACCGGGGAGCTGTTTTTT,CASRTYRQTGELFF
TRBJ2-6,.,few,TRBV12-3/TRBV12-4,TGTGCCAGCAGTTCCCCTCTTGGCCCCGCCTCCGGGGCCAACGTCCTGACTTTC,CASSSPLGPASGANVLTF
TRBJ1-6,TRBD1,.,TRBV28,TGTGCCATCACAGGGGCGGGTAATTCACCCCTCCACTTT,CAITGAGNSPLHF
TRBJ2-2,.,few,TRBV11-2,TGTGCCAGCAGCTTAGGATTGCTGGCCGGGGAGCTGTTTTTT,CASSLGLLAGELFF
TRBJ2-1,.,.,TRBV6-2/TRBV6-3,TGTGCCAGCAGTTACCCCCCCGACGGTAGCTCCTACAATGAGCAGTTCTTC,CASSYPPDGSSYNEQFF
TRBJ2-1,TRBD1,many,TRBV6-2/TRBV6-3,TGTGCCAGCAGTCCCAGGGGGGAGCAGTTCTTC,CASSPRGEQFF
TRBJ2-3,.,few,TRBV28,TGTGCCAGCATGGCCCCGGGTTTGACAGATACGCAGTATTTT,CASMAPGLTDTQYF
TRBJ2-2,.,few,TRBV27,TGTGCCAGCAGTTTATCGCCCGGGTTTGGGTCCGGGGAGCTGTTTTTT,CASSLSPGFGSGELFF
TRBJ2-6,.,few,TRBV5-1,TGCGCCAGCAGCTCCGATCCTTCTGGGGCCAACGTCCTGACTTTC,CASSSDPSGANVLTF
TRBJ1-3,.,.,TRBV30,TGTGCCTGGAGTAATCACGAGGGCGCGGGAAACACCATATATTTT,CAWSNHEGAGNTIYF
TRBJ2-3,TRBD1,.,TRBV4-3,TGCGCCAGCAGCCAAGGAGGGGGGACAGGGTGGACAGATACGCAGTATTTT,CASSQGGGTGWTDTQYF
TRBJ1-5,.,many,TRBV5-6,TGTGCCAGCAGCTTCAGGGGAGCTAGCAATCAGCCCCAGCATTTT,CASSFRGASNQPQHF
TRBJ2-7,.,few,TRBV20-1,TGCAGCCCCGATGGCAGCCCTACCTACGAGCAGTACTTC,CSPDGSPTYEQYF
TRBJ2-2,.,many,TRBV6-5,TGTGCCAGCAGTTATACAGGGTCCGCCACCGGGGAGCTGTTTTTT,CASSYTGSATGELFF
TRBJ2-3,.,.,TRBV12-3/TRBV12-4,TGTGCCAGCAGAAGAGCCGGGGACACAGATACGCAGTATTTT,CASRRAGDTDTQYF
TRBJ2-5,.,.,TRBV5-6,TGTGCCAGCAGCGAGACTGGGGGCCGAGAGACCCAGTACTTC,CASSETGGRETQYF
TRBJ1-6,.,few,TRBV25-1,TGTGCCAGCAAAAAGGACGGGAGCTCCTATAATTCACCCCTCCACTTT,CASKKDGSSYNSPLHF
TRBJ2-3,.,few,TRBV7-3,TGTGCCAGCAGCTTGGATAGCGTCACAGATACGCAGTATTTT,CASSLDSVTDTQYF
TRBJ1-2,.,.,TRBV27,TGTGCCAGCAGTGGACTTGCGAGGGGGGCGGACTATGGCTACACCTTC,CASSGLARGADYGYTF
TRBJ2-7,.,few,TRBV6-2/TRBV6-3,TGTGCCACAACGGAGGGCTACGAGCAGTACTTC,CATTEGYEQYF
TRBJ2-2,.,.,TRBV7-9,TGTGCCAGCAGCCCGTTTGGACGCGGAGCGAACACCGGGGAGCTGTTTTTT,CASSPFGRGANTGELFF
TRBJ1-1,TRBD1,few,TRBV5-1,TGCGCCAGCAGCCCCACCGGGACAGTCACTGAAGCTTTCTTT,CASSPTGTVTEAFF